The clone carrying this TCR beta chain was seen a handful of times. The target antigen is unknown. The repertoire was sequenced with immunoSEQ multiplex PCR; TCRdb's copy has only in-frame clones and lacks some. The sample holds nearly 7,000 clones, 70% to 80% seen once. Each of the patients experienced relapse following autologous stem cell transplantation, and their brentuximab vedotin exposure differed. Purified CD4+ T cells were obtained from thawed PBMCs through magnetic negative selection. The record originates from a study of PD-1 blockade in classical Hodgkin lymphoma. Whole-study results and caveats: Why the repertoires differ is still unclear, perhaps disease activity or prior therapy.

Germline V gene data show CDR1 as MGHRA and CDR2 as YSYEKL. The length of the CDR3 is 17 residues. V lost 1 base to trimming and J lost 8 bases, with 21 bases between them. This sequence originates from a human donor with classical Hodgkin lymphoma. The chain links TRBV4-1 to TRBJ2-1; perhaps TRBD1 as D (5 bases). The sequencing used CD4+ T cells from blood, collected at baseline. CDR3 protein: CASSQARDPSNRHEQFF. CDR3 DNA sequence: TGCGCCAGCAGCCAAGCCCGCGACCCATCAAACAGGCATGAGCAGTTCTTC.